The 25 T cell receptor beta chains below were found in one sample sequenced in a study of kidney transplant recipient with SARS-CoV-2 infection. TCRdb re-analysed the reads in MiXCR, keeping a single row per CDR3 protein. Seen here are roughly 250,000 distinct CDR3 sequences, 29% observed once, and the top ten hold nearly 7.5%. The source was a blood sample, collected at baseline and on day 111 from a kidney transplant recipient. Every receptor here comes from a male patient between 25 and 39 years old who had COVID-19 and was a kidney transplant recipient. The graft donor may be the source of some T cells.

The gene calls are TRBV3-1 and TRBJ2-2, with unresolved D. Trimming left V 5 bases short and J 5 bases short, with 24 bases between. The germline V gene encodes CDR1 LGHDT and CDR2 YNNKEL (reference sequence). The CDR3 has 18 amino acids. The CDR3 here is CASSSVVPISGLTGELFF. Written as DNA, the CDR3 is TGTGCCAGCAGCAGCGTAGTTCCCATTTCAGGCTTGACCGGGGAGCTGTTTTTT.

Remarks on this clonotype: Germline is not matched at one junction end, which may reflect a read error. For the CDR3, the DNA is TGCACCAGCAGCTTGGTTGTAGCGGGAGGGAATGAGCAGTTCTTC. Translated: CTSSLVVAGGNEQFF. V is TRBV5-1 and J is TRBJ2-4; 11 nucleotides line up with TRBD2. The J call is uncertain, as TRBJ2-1 better fits the DNA end. In germline, CDR1 is SGHRS, CDR2 YFSETQ. The length of the CDR3 is 15 residues.

This clonotype occurred many times. The chain has TRBV7-2 and TRBJ1-2; D is ambiguous. Germline assignment: CDR1 SGHTA and CDR2 FQGNSA. The CDR3 totals 17 residues. Trimming removed 5 bases at V and 4 bases at J, with 23 bases between. The CDR3 loop is CASSNEHRDGKTYGYTF. The DNA of the CDR3 is TGTGCCAGCAGCAACGAGCACAGAGACGGAAAGACCTATGGCTACACCTTC.

Concerning this clonotype: Being one base from a much bigger clone, this may be a read error. This sequence joins TRBV7-8 and TRBJ1-2; D unresolved. Looked up from germline, CDR1 is SGHVS and CDR2 is FQNEAQ. This CDR3 spans 17 amino acids. CDR3: CAGSARPFTRKTYGYTF. The CDR3 DNA reads TGTGCCGGCAGCGCACGTCCGTTTACCCGAAAGACCTATGGCTACACCTTC. Full variable domain (missing parts from reference TRBV7-8 and TRBJ1-2): GAGVSQSPRYKVAKRGQDVALRCDPISGHVSLFWYQQALGQGPEFLTYFQNEAQLDKSGLPSDRFFAERPEGSVSTLKIQRTQQEDSAVYLCAGSARPFTRKTYGYTFGSGTRLTVV.

V and J are TRBV5-1 and TRBJ2-5; a weak D match, TRBD2 (7 bases). V was cut by 0 bases and J by 2 bases, with 11 bases left in between. This CDR3 has 15 amino acids. Germline loops: CDR1 SGHRS, CDR2 YFSETQ. Here the CDR3 reads CASSLGAGAQETQYF. CDR3 bases: TGCGCCAGCAGCTTGGGGGCGGGGGCACAAGAGACCCAGTACTTC.

About this clonotype itself: A much larger clone differs from this one at a single base, so this may be a read error. The V call is TRBV19, the J call TRBJ1-5, with a tentative D call TRBD1 (5 bases). Germline CDR1 is LNHDA and CDR2 is SQIVND (reference sequence). CDR3 size: 16 residues. The CDR3 bases are TGTGCCAGTGGTATCAGCTGGGGGGGGTTGGTCCAGCCCCAGCATTTT. It yields the protein CASGISWGGLVQPQHF.

This clonotype was seen many times. V is TRBV29-1 and J is TRBJ2-1, with TRBD2 matching 11 bases. The CDR3 extends over 13 amino acids. V was clipped by 5 bases and J by 7 bases; unmatched bases: 4. Germline CDR1 is SQVTM and CDR2 is ANQGSEA. CDR3: CSVFSGRGNEQFF. The CDR3 nucleotides read TGCAGCGTTTTTAGCGGGAGGGGGAATGAGCAGTTCTTC.

For this clonotype: This could be a read error, since a much larger clone is one nucleotide away. The chain joins TRBV6-2 or TRBV6-3 to TRBJ1-2; D not certain. V was clipped by 5 bases and J by 4 bases, with 23 bases between them. The CDR3 extends over 17 amino acids. Germline lookup yields CDR1 MNHEY and CDR2 SVGEGT. CDR3 bases: TGTGCCAGCAGTCGGGAAACCTGCATCGAAAAGACCTATGGCTACACCTTC. Amino acids: CASSRETCIEKTYGYTF.

In regard to this clonotype: A read error may explain this, as a much larger clone is one base away. The conserved phenylalanine or tryptophan is not found at the CDR3 terminus, so this likely reflects a read error. This chain joins TRBV12-3 or TRBV12-4 and TRBJ2-4, with D uncertain. CDR3 length equals 14 residues. V lost 5 bases and J 3 bases, leaving 11 bases between the germline ends. The CDR3 loop reads CASSATGLKNIQYL. The DNA for the CDR3 is TGTGCCAGCAGTGCGACGGGCCTCAAAAACATTCAGTACCTC.

Comment on this clonotype: Being one base from a much bigger clone, this may be a read error. The conserved closing phenylalanine or tryptophan is absent in this CDR3, likely reflecting a read error. The rearrangement links TRBV5-5 to TRBJ1-2; D remains unclear. Trimming took 6 bases from V and 4 from J, leaving 22 bases between them. This CDR3 spans 16 amino acids. CDR1 and CDR2 (germline): SGHKS, YYEKEE (reference sequence). In DNA, the CDR3 is TGTGCCAGCACAGAGCATGTCTCGCGAAAGACCTATGGCTACACCCTC. Residues: CASTEHVSRKTYGYTL.

Comments on this clonotype: A much larger clone differs from this one at a single base, so this may be a read error. The chain joins TRBV3-1 to TRBJ2-7; D gene uncertain. With 5 bases removed from V and 10 bases from J, the gap between germline ends came to 30 bases. This CDR3 is 17 amino acids long. Germline V gene lookup returns CDR1 LGHDT and CDR2 YNNKEL (reference sequence). CDR3 loop: CASSVQCPISFSEIQYF. CDR3 nucleotide sequence: TGTGCCAGCAGCGTGCAGTGTCCCATTTCTTTCTCTGAGATCCAGTACTTC.

In its sample, this clonotype was seen many times. This chain links TRBV2 with TRBJ1-1; D perhaps matches TRBD1 (5 bases). From germline, CDR1 is SNHLY and CDR2 FYNNEI. CDR3 length equals 11 residues. The CDR3: CVDWGGTEAFF. Written as DNA, the CDR3 is TGTGTCGACTGGGGCGGCACTGAAGCTTTCTTT.

This clonotype was seen at least ten times. The V gene is TRBV20-1, the J gene TRBJ2-1, with 9 bases matching TRBD2. From germline, CDR1 is DFQATT and CDR2 SNEGSKA (reference sequence). J was trimmed by 10 bases and V by 5 bases; bases with no gene match: 15. The CDR3 covers 15 residues. Here the CDR3 reads CSAQKGREGRAEQFF. The CDR3, as DNA: TGCAGTGCTCAGAAGGGGCGGGAGGGCCGGGCGGAGCAGTTCTTC.

This clonotype was seen ten or more times. The CDR3 DNA follows: TGTGCCAGCAGCCCCCTCAGGTCCACTGAAGCTTTCTTT. Translating gives CASSPLRSTEAFF. This chain uses TRBV11-2 with TRBJ1-1; D remains ambiguous. In germline, CDR1 is SGHAT, CDR2 FQNNGV. V lost 5 bases and J lost 4, with 11 bases in between. The CDR3 consists of 13 residues.

This clonotype has at least ten counts. V usage is TRBV2 and J usage is TRBJ1-1, with TRBD1 as a possible D gene (5 bases). The CDR3 runs to 12 residues. V dropped 6 bases and J dropped 10 bases, with 15 bases sitting between them. CDR1 is SNHLY and CDR2 is FYNNEI in the germline V gene. Here the CDR3 DNA reads TGTGCCAGCAGAATGAATGGGGGGACAGCTTTCTTT. Translation: CASRMNGGTAFF.

Worth noting for this clonotype: This clone may be a read error of a much larger clone one base away. This chain joins TRBV5-1 and TRBJ1-2; D remains unclear. The ends were cut back, 7 bases at V and 4 bases at J, with 17 bases in the middle. CDR3 size: 14 residues. Germline CDR1 and CDR2: SGHRS and YFSETQ. The CDR3 region has the DNA TGCGCCAGCGTGCTTGACCCAGGCCCCTATGGCTACACCTTC. It codes for CASVLDPGPYGYTF. The full variable domain, its missing parts supplied by reference TRBV5-1 and TRBJ1-2, is KAGVTQTPRYLIKTRGQQVTLSCSPISGHRSVSWYQQTPGQGLQFLFEYFSETQRNKGNFPGRFSGRQFSNSRSEMNVSTLELGDSALYLCASVLDPGPYGYTFGSGTRLTVV.

A note on this clonotype: A much larger clone is a single base away; this may be a read error. The rearrangement joins TRBV8-2 to TRBJ1-2. TRBV8-2 is a pseudogene. There are 16 residues in the CDR3. In DNA form, the CDR3 reads TGTGGCAGTCATTGGTTTGATAGCCGAAAGACCTATGACTACACCTTC. This gives the protein CGSHWFDSRKTYDYTF.

Many counts were recorded for this clonotype. The chain recombines TRBV12-3 or TRBV12-4 with TRBJ1-3; possible D gene TRBD1, 5 bases. Deletions cut 6 bases from V and 2 bases from J, with 17 bases between. The CDR3 consists of 16 residues. CDR3 bases: TGTGCCAGCAGCCCGGGGGTCGGGGCGACTGGAAACACCATATATTTT. Its protein product is CASSPGVGATGNTIYF.

With regard to this clonotype: This may be a read error: a much more frequent sequence differs by one nucleotide. V and J are TRBV8-2 and TRBJ1-2. TRBV8-2 is assigned pseudogene status. The CDR3 spans 16 residues. The CDR3 nucleotides are TGTGGCAGTGCTCATGGTGTTAGCCGAAAGACCTATGGCTACACCTTC. It specifies CGSAHGVSRKTYGYTF.

This clonotype was recorded many times. The chain combines TRBV27 with TRBJ1-6; D unresolved. The length of the CDR3 is 16 residues. The germline CDR1 and CDR2 sequences are MNHEY and SMNVEV (reference sequence). Deletions cut 1 base from V and 0 bases from J, with 7 bases between. This chain's CDR3 is CASSLWGSSYNSPLHF. The CDR3 DNA reads TGTGCCAGCAGTTTATGGGGAAGCTCCTATAATTCACCCCTCCACTTT.

The chain is built from TRBV2 and TRBJ2-1; 7 nucleotides agree with TRBD2. The CDR3 totals 17 residues. In germline, CDR1 is SNHLY, CDR2 FYNNEI. V shed 6 bases, J shed 1 base, and the junction held 12 bases outside the gene matches. The CDR3 sequence is CASRDTGRGFSYNEQFF. The CDR3 DNA follows: TGTGCCAGCAGAGACACGGGGAGGGGCTTTTCCTACAATGAGCAGTTCTTC.

A few counts support this clonotype. The rearrangement uses TRBV19 and TRBJ2-3; a possible D gene is TRBD2 (6 bases). Germline values: CDR1 LNHDA, CDR2 SQIVND (reference sequence). CDR3 length equals 17 residues. V lost 5 bases, J lost 8 bases, and 26 bases lay in between. The CDR3 DNA is TGTGCCAGTAGTGAAGGCCTCGACGGAGGGCCAGCAGGTACGCAGTATTTT. Residues: CASSEGLDGGPAGTQYF. The variable domain in full, completed from reference TRBV19 and TRBJ2-3, reads DGGITQSPKYLFRKEGQNVTLSCEQNLNHDAMYWYRQDPGQGLRLIYYSQIVNDFQKGDIAEGYSVSREKKESFPLTVTSAQKNPTAFYLCASSEGLDGGPAGTQYFGPGTRLTVL.

About this clonotype itself: A much larger clonotype is one base distant, so this may be a read error. The J gene is TRBJ1-3, the V gene TRBV10-3, with a possible D match to TRBD1 (5 bases). The ends were cut back, 9 bases at V and 4 bases at J, with 13 bases in the middle. Germline CDR1 and CDR2: ENHRY and SYGVKD. The CDR3 runs to 13 residues. The CDR3 spells CAIRGGNGNTIYF. DNA for the CDR3: TGTGCCATACGGGGGGGGAACGGAAACACCATATATTTT.

With respect to this clonotype: A much bigger clone sits one base away, suggesting this may be a read error. This chain uses TRBV5-4 with TRBJ1-2; TRBD1 might be the D (6 bases). Germline loops: CDR1 SGHNT, CDR2 YYREEE (reference sequence). The CDR3 is made up of 13 amino acids. The CDR3 spells CAGSLVQGRGYTF. CDR3 DNA: TGTGCCGGCAGCTTGGTTCAGGGGAGAGGCTACACCTTC.

As concerns this clonotype: This clone may be a read error of a much larger clone one base away. V is TRBV6-5 and J is TRBJ2-5, with TRBD2 matching 8 bases. Germline V gene sequence: CDR1 MNHEY, CDR2 SVGAGI. CDR3 length: 16 amino acids. Unmatched junction bases numbered 15, after V lost 5 bases and J lost 7 bases. CDR3 bases: TGTGCCAGCAGTGTAGGACTAGCAGGCACTTGGGCGACCCAGTACTTC. Protein product: CASSVGLAGTWATQYF.